This T cell receptor beta chain was identified during a study of post-analysis software for immune sequencing data. On the study more broadly: Patients with relapsing-remitting, secondary progressive and progressive-relapsing multiple sclerosis courses were all represented.

The authors incorporated unique molecular identifiers into the TCR beta cDNA libraries. Input of roughly 0.95 to 10 million T cells yielded around 460,000 cDNA molecules. One entry per CDR3 protein results from TCRdb running MiXCR on the PCR reads. Among 380,000 or so distinct CDR3 sequences listed, 30% to 45% were seen once. This clonotype was counted between two and nine times. Its antigen is still unknown. General study points: Comparison with controls showed significantly lower normalized Chao1 diversity in multiple sclerosis patients. Four to six TRBV segments were more frequent in patients than controls; TRBV5-6, TRBV5-1 and TRBV20-1 belonged to this group.

The V segment lost 6 bases and the J segment 5 bases; nucleotides outside the gene matches: 6. Germline V gives CDR1 SQVTM, CDR2 ANQGSEA. This CDR3 is built from 12 residues. This TCR derives from a girl between 10 and 17 years old with multiple sclerosis. This chain connects TRBV29-1 to TRBJ2-5; TRBD2 matches at 7 bases. The sample comprised blood. The CDR3 DNA follows: TGCAGCGTGCCCCGGGGAGGGGAGACCCAGTACTTC. Translation: CSVPRGGETQYF.